This note documents a single TCR beta chain sequence. Its specific antigen is unknown. The input lacks base qualities; no much larger clone sits a single base away. The immunoSEQ Assay, a bias-controlled multiplex PCR, was used to amplify TCRbeta CDR3 regions from genomic DNA. The paper's data handling went like this. Within the assay, amplification of reference gene primers was used to estimate how many nucleated cells each sample contained. To quantify the absolute abundance of each unique TCRbeta CDR3 rearrangement, sequence reads were collapsed and filtered. For each sample, productive Simpson clonality was calculated as the square root of Simpson's diversity index across productive rearrangements. TCRdb mirrors the immuneACCESS table, restricted to in-frame sequences. Some clones are absent from its copies; in checked studies, under half trace to an unresolved V gene, and the reason for the others is unknown. D and trimming come from the DNA, and the V and J calls and clone size come from that table. The sample includes around 250,000 clones, with 90% to 95% observed a single time. The ten largest clones represent roughly 1.2% of the sample.

These data originate in a study of blood T cell repertoires in COVID-19 (TCRdb year 2020). Looking at the study overall: Collaborator samples came from the United States, Italy and Spain and covered acute and convalescent phases of COVID-19. The prospective study material was composed of cDNA or gDNA derived from T cells, B-cell-depleted T cells, or PBMCs. The dataset comprised deeply sampled blood TCRbeta repertoires from subjects exposed to, actively infected with, or recovered from COVID-19. The repertoires were released in a freely available public database meant as a resource for research on the immune response to SARS-CoV-2. Samples were obtained from the ongoing ImmuneRACE study (first 160 participants) and from 1,254 subjects provided by 6 global collaborators. Nearly every sample came with metadata listing a de-identified subject ID, COVID-19 status, age in years and sex. Where HLA class I and class II types were available, the types were taken from metadata supplied by the sample provider, not from assay-based typing.

Participants in the prospective study were enrolled through a virtual design, were aged about 18 to 100 years, and lived in 24 United States geographic areas. Cohort assignment in the prospective study relied on participant-reported clinical history from a screening survey and a study questionnaire. In the prospective study, whole blood, serum and a nasopharyngeal or oropharyngeal swab were collected from each participant by mobile phlebotomists. Additional blood draws and questionnaires over an approximately two-month period could optionally be provided by prospective study participants. Before DNA extraction, blood samples from the prospective study were shipped at room temperature or frozen. For CDR1 and CDR2, the germline V gene (reference sequence) lists MNHEY and SMNVEV. Measured from the cysteine to the phenylalanine, the CDR3 is 16 residues long. The CDR3 DNA has 48 bases and is translated from base 1. Trimming at the junction amounts to 4 bases on V and 3 bases on J, and the germline ends lie 16 bases apart.

Study-wide conclusions, independent of this receptor: Clinical and demographic metadata were provided uncurated, with the amount varying by source and participant.

Recombination joined TRBV27 with TRBJ1-5, with no reliable assignment of the D segment. The receptor was derived from a human donor in a cohort exposed to, infected with or recovered from COVID-19 (not recorded which). The donor label of this sample is uncertain. Sequenced sample: PBMCs or T cells enriched from blood (not recorded which). CDR3 loop: CASSSGWSGNNQPQHF. The DNA sequence follows: TGTGCCAGCAGTTCGGGGTGGTCCGGAAACAATCAGCCCCAGCATTTT.